The source of this TCR beta chain is a study of CD8 T cells in Susac syndrome. The authors carried out high-throughput sequencing of TCR beta. They applied it to CD8+ and CD4+ T cells obtained from blood. Random hexamers were used to reverse transcribe an amount of about 0.45 to 1 ug RNA. Amplification of TCR beta CDR3 used immunoSEQ multiplex PCR across 54 Vbeta and 13 Jbeta. Each CDR3 protein is one row after TCRdb ran MiXCR on the immunoSEQ multiplex PCR reads. The table includes some 180,000 distinct CDR3 sequences, over 85% detected once. This CDR3 comprises 17 residues. Germline CDR1 is SGHTA and CDR2 is FQGNSA. V was clipped by 1 base and J by 1 base; unmatched bases: 6.

This chain connects TRBV7-2 to TRBJ2-7; 11 bases match TRBD2. Sequencing used CD4+ T cells from PBMCs. The TCR originated in a human donor in good health. CDR3 sequence reads: CASSLGVAGGLSYEQYF. In nucleotides, the CDR3 is TGTGCCAGCAGCTTAGGGGTAGCGGGAGGGTTGTCCTACGAGCAGTACTTC.